The entry that follows covers one T cell receptor beta chain sequence. This sample was included in a study of blood T cell repertoires in COVID-19. Across the whole study: Both acute and convalescent COVID-19 samples were obtained from the United States, Italy and Spain. The cDNA or gDNA used as material had been derived from T cells, B-cell-depleted T cells, or PBMCs.

Sequencing was performed with immunoSEQ multiplex PCR; in TCRdb, only in-frame clones are kept and a portion is missing. The repertoire holds roughly 56,000 clones, with about 90% as singletons. V shed 6 bases, J shed 4 bases, and the junction held 2 bases outside the gene matches. Germline CDR1 is MNHEY and CDR2 is SVGEGT. The CDR3 is made up of 13 amino acids. J is TRBJ2-2 and V is TRBV6-2 or TRBV6-3, with 7 bases aligning to TRBD2. The clonotype comes from a man in his fifties or sixties with active COVID-19. Source material: peripheral blood. Written as DNA, the CDR3 is TGTGCCAGCAGCCGGACTAGCACCGGGGAGCTGTTTTTT. Translating gives CASSRTSTGELFF.